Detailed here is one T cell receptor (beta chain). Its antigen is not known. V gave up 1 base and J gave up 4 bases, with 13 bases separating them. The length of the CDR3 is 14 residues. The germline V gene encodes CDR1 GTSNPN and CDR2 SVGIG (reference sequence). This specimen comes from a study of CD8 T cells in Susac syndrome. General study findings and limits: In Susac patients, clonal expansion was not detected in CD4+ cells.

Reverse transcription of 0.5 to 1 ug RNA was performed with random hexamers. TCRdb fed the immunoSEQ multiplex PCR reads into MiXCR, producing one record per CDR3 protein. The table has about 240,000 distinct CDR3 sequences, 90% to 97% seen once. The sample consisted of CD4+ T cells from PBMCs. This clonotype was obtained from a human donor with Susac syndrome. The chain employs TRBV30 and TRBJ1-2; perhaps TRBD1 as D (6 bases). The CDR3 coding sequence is TGTGCCTGGAGTGGACAGGTGGCTCCCTATGGCTACACCTTC. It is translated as CAWSGQVAPYGYTF.